This TCR beta chain was retrieved from a study of shared clonotypes between healthy human individuals. Findings of the study overall: Sorted-subset sequencing was shown by rarefaction to be incomplete despite large depth. Some clonotypes were shared by all four sorted-subset donors, while others were not shared. The non-shared ones had lower generation probabilities than the shared ones.

Between the trimmed V and J ends, which lost 2 bases and 2 bases, there was a span of 13 bases. CDR1 MNHEY and CDR2 SMNVEV come from the germline V gene (reference sequence). There are 16 residues in the CDR3. Both subsets, CD45RA+ naive and CD45RA-negative memory, were split from the CD4+ cells. Comment on this clone: Its antigen is unidentified.

Several immunoSEQ 96-well plates shared each subset's DNA, each plate a replicate. Sequenced by immunoSEQ multiplex PCR; TCRdb stores in-frame clones only, minus some. The sample has about 1 million clones; about 70% are singletons. The chain carries TRBV27 and TRBJ1-5; D uncertain. This TCR derives from a young man in good health. Material for sequencing was memory CD4+ T cells sorted from blood. Described subset: CD45RA-negative fraction. The CDR3 protein is CASSLASPGGNQPQHF. CDR3 DNA sequence: TGTGCCAGCAGTTTAGCCAGCCCTGGGGGCAATCAGCCCCAGCATTTT.